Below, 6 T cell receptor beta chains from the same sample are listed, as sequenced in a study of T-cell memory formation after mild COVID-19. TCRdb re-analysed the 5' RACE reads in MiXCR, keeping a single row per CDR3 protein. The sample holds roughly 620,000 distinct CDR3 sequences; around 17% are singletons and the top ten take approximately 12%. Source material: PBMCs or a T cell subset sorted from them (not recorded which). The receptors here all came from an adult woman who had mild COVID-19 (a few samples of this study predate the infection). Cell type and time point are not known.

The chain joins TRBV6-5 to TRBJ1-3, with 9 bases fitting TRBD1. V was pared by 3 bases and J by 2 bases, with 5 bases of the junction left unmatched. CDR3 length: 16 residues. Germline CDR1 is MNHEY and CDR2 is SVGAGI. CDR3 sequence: CASSYQGTGPGNTIYF. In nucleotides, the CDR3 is TGTGCCAGCAGTTATCAAGGGACAGGGCCTGGAAACACCATATATTTT.

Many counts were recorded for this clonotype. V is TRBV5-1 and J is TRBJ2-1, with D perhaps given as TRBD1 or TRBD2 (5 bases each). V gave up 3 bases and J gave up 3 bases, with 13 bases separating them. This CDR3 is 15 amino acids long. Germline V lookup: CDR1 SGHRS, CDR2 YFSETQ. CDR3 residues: CASSSAGTLYNEQFF. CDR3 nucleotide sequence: TGCGCCAGCAGCTCCGCCGGGACGCTCTACAATGAGCAGTTCTTC.

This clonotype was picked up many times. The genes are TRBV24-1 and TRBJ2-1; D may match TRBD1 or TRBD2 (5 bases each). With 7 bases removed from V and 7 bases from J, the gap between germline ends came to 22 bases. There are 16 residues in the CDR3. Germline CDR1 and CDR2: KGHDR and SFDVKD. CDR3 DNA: TGTGCCACCAGCGAAGACCTCCCGGGACCTTCTAATGAGCAGTTCTTC. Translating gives CATSEDLPGPSNEQFF.

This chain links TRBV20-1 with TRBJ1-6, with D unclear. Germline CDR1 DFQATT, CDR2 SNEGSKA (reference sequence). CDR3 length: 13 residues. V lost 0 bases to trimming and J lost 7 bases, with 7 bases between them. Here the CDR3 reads CSARDRRNSPLHF. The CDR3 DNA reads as TGCAGTGCTAGAGATCGAAGGAATTCACCCCTCCACTTT.

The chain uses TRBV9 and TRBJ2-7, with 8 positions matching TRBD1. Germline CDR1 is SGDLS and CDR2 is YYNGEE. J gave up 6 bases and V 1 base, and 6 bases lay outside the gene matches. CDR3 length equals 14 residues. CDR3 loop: CASSVPDRGGEQYF. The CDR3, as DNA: TGTGCCAGCAGCGTACCTGACAGGGGCGGCGAGCAGTACTTC.

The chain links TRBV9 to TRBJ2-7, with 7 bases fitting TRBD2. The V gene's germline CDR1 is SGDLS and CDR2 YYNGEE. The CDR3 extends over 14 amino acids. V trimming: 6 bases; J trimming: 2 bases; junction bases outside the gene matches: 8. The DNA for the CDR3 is TGTGCCAGCAACTCAGGCGGGGGACCCTACGAGCAGTACTTC. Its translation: CASNSGGGPYEQYF.